Listed here is a single TCR beta chain. This specimen comes from a study of blood T cell repertoires in COVID-19. About the research overall: Both acute and convalescent COVID-19 samples were obtained from the United States, Italy and Spain.

Per the authors' pipeline: Nucleated cell number was recorded as an estimate derived from reference gene primer amplification. The table came from immunoSEQ multiplex PCR; TCRdb's copy has only in-frame clones and leaves some out. That table gives V, J and clone size, and the DNA gave D and trimming. The table has roughly 290,000 clones, 89% seen once; the top ten hold about an eighth. CDR1 is SGHTA, CDR2 FQGTGA, per germline. The ends lost 1 base at V and 2 bases at J; junction bases unmatched: 1. CDR3 size: 15 residues. The V and J genes are TRBV7-3 and TRBJ2-2, with 7 positions matching TRBD2. This sequence was found in a woman in her sixties or seventies with acute or convalescent COVID-19. Sequencing input: peripheral blood. For the CDR3, the DNA is TGTGCCAGCAGCTTAAGCGGGAGAAACACCGGGGAGCTGTTTTTT. Encoded protein: CASSLSGRNTGELFF.